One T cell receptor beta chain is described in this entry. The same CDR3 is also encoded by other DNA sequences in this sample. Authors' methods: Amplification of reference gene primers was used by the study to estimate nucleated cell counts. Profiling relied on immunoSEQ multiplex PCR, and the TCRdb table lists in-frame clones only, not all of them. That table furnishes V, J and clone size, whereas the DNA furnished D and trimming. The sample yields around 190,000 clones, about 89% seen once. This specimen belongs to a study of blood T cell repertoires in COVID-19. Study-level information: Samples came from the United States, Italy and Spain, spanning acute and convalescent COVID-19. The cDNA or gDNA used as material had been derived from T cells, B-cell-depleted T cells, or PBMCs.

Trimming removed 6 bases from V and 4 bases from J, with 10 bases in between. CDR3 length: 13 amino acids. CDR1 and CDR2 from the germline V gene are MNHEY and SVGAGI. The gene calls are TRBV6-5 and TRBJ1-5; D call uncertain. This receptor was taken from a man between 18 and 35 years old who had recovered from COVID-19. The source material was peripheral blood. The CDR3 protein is CASSFRGNQPQHF. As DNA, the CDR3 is TGTGCCAGCAGCTTCCGGGGTAATCAGCCCCAGCATTTT.